This T cell receptor beta chain was retrieved from a study of T cells in Graves' hyperthyroidism and ophthalmopathy. Amplification yielded TCR beta CDR3 regions, with RNA transcripts as the source. HTBI primers were employed in a first-round RT-PCR of the TCR CDR3. TCRdb itself ran the multiplex PCR reads through MiXCR, one entry per CDR3 protein. The data show around 500,000 distinct CDR3 sequences, about 16% seen once. The sample holds a few counts of this clonotype. CDR3 size: 14 residues. Germline V gene data show CDR1 as MNHEY and CDR2 as SMNVEV (reference sequence). V was pared by 8 bases and J by 6 bases, with 10 bases of the junction left unmatched.

This receptor was identified in a woman aged 25 to 39 with Graves' ophthalmopathy. The rearrangement links TRBV27 to TRBJ2-3, with 8 bases that match TRBD2. Sequencing was performed on blood. The CDR3 region is CASHAGRGRDTQYF. Written as DNA, the CDR3 is TGTGCCAGCCACGCGGGGCGCGGGAGGGATACGCAGTATTTT.